The 2 T cell receptor beta chains below all came from one sample that was sequenced in a study of CD8+ T cells in alopecia areata. As the sequencing template, cDNA was produced by extracting RNA and reverse transcribing it. Data came from immunoSEQ multiplex PCR; TCRdb stores just in-frame clones and leaves some out. The table has some 190,000 clones, over 55% seen once. Treatment: oral pan-JAK inhibitor, 5-10 mg twice daily. The material was CD4+ T cells sorted from blood, obtained at week 24, from a patient treated with tofacitinib. Source of these receptors: a human donor with alopecia areata.

This chain links TRBV2 with TRBJ1-2, with unresolved D. The V end lost 2 bases, the J end lost 7 bases, and 11 bases lay between the germline ends. The CDR3 runs to 13 residues. Per germline, CDR1 SNHLY and CDR2 FYNNEI. The CDR3 DNA sequence: TGTGCCAGCAGTGAAAGGCAGAGGAGTGGCTACACCTTC. Its translation: CASSERQRSGYTF.

Comments on this clone: The identical CDR3 is also encoded by other nucleotide sequences in the sample. The chain carries TRBV29-1 and TRBJ2-7, with unresolved D. The CDR3 consists of 13 residues. Germline V gene sequence: CDR1 SQVTM, CDR2 ANQGSEA. Trimming removed 3 bases at V and 4 bases at J, with 13 bases between. In DNA, the CDR3 is TGCAGCGTTGAGGCCTCGGGTGGGTACGAGCAGTACTTC. This translates into CSVEASGGYEQYF.